Listed here are 6 T cell receptor beta chains from one sample, sequenced in a study of blood T cells in healthy people across ages. Combining a sample-barcoded 5' primer with a J-beta primer mix, a second PCR ran for roughly 6 to 12 cycles. TCRdb re-derived calls from the 5' RACE reads in MiXCR, one entry per CDR3 protein. The sample has fewer than 900,000 distinct CDR3 sequences; roughly 47% are singletons. Material for sequencing was blood. These receptors all come from a woman aged 55-70 years in good health.

Remarks on this clonotype: This clone may be a read error of a much larger clone one base away. The chain is built from TRBV3-1 and TRBJ2-4, with 7 bases identical to TRBD2. The J call is in doubt because the DNA end fits TRBJ2-5 better. Germline V gene sequence: CDR1 LGHDT, CDR2 YNNKEL (reference sequence). The CDR3 extends over 16 amino acids. This CDR3 reads CASSQGTAGLQETQYF. The CDR3 DNA follows: TGTGCCAGCAGCCAAGGTACAGCGGGGTTACAAGAGACCCAGTACTTC.

The chain links TRBV4-3 to TRBJ2-7; 8 nucleotides agree with TRBD2. CDR1 and CDR2 from the germline V gene are LGHNA and YSLEER. Trimming cost V 0 bases and J 7 bases; bases outside gene matches: 11. The CDR3 spans 16 residues. The CDR3 protein is CASSQDSGALVLEQYF. Here the CDR3 DNA reads TGCGCCAGCAGCCAAGATAGCGGGGCCCTTGTATTGGAGCAGTACTTC.

This clonotype came up a few times. The chain employs TRBV15 and TRBJ2-3, with TRBD1 as a possible D gene (6 bases). This CDR3 has 14 amino acids. Trimming left V 5 bases short and J 6 bases short, with 15 bases between. Germline V gene data show CDR1 as LNHNV and CDR2 as YYDKDF (reference sequence). The CDR3 spells CATSGESQGDTQYF. As DNA, the CDR3 is TGTGCCACCAGCGGGGAATCTCAGGGGGATACGCAGTATTTT.

A word on this clonotype: A much larger clone differs by one base, so this may be a read error. The CDR3: CAAGDRGSGANVLTF. The CDR3, as DNA: TGTGCCGCCGGGGACCGGGGCTCTGGGGCCAACGTCCTGACTTTC. This chain joins TRBV10-3 and TRBJ2-6; D possibly uses TRBD1 or TRBD2 (5 bases each). This CDR3 region has 15 residues. With 11 bases removed from V and 0 bases from J, the gap between germline ends came to 14 bases. The germline CDR1 and CDR2 sequences are ENHRY and SYGVKD.

The V gene is TRBV20-1, the J gene TRBJ2-7; the D gene is possibly TRBD2 (7 bases). V was clipped by 6 bases and J by 5 bases, with 20 bases between them. This CDR3 is 14 amino acids long. Germline lookup yields CDR1 DFQATT and CDR2 SNEGSKA (reference sequence). This CDR3 is CSALGVGGLDEQYF. The CDR3 DNA sequence: TGCAGTGCCCTCGGGGTGGGGGGGCTGGACGAGCAGTACTTC.

A single count supports this clonotype. A much larger clone is a single base away; this may be a read error. The V call is TRBV7-2, the J call TRBJ2-3, with TRBD1 identical over 8 bases. The CDR3 length is 15 residues. The V segment lost 1 base and the J segment 5 bases; nucleotides outside the gene matches: 5. The V gene's germline CDR1 is SGHTA and CDR2 FQGNSA. CDR3 sequence (DNA): TGTGCCAGCAGCTTAGGGCAGGGGGCGATAGATACGCAGTATTTT. This encodes CASSLGQGAIDTQYF.